These T cell receptor beta chains were read from a single sample in a study of technical replicates of blood from a handful of donors. Sequenced by immunoSEQ multiplex PCR; TCRdb stores in-frame clones only, minus some. There are tens of thousands of clones in the sample; around 93% occur only once, and 0.2% to 0.3% lies in the top ten. What was sequenced was T cells isolated from PBMCs. These receptors were obtained from a human donor in good health. Both conserved end residues are part of each CDR3. A D gene is named only where the DNA matches it firmly. The size field is filled for only some rows; it gives once, few, many or a size class.

V gene: TRBV18; clone size: NA; J gene: TRBJ2-7; D gene: NA; CDR3 DNA: TGTGCCAGCTCACCACCCGGGACAATTTCCTACGAGCAGTACTTC; CDR3 protein: CASSPPGTISYEQYF
V gene: TRBV9; clone size: NA; J gene: TRBJ1-4; D gene: NA; CDR3 DNA: TGTGCCAGCAGCGTAGGCGGAGCGCTTGCAACTAATGAAAAACTGTTTTTT; CDR3 protein: CASSVGGALATNEKLFF
V gene: TRBV18; clone size: NA; J gene: TRBJ2-5; D gene: NA; CDR3 DNA: TGTGCCAGCTCACCAAATTCTGCAGGCCCGGAAGAGACCCAGTACTTC; CDR3 protein: CASSPNSAGPEETQYF
V gene: TRBV5-1; clone size: once; J gene: TRBJ2-3; D gene: NA; CDR3 DNA: TGCGCCAGCAGCTGGACAGTCGAGACCCCGGATACGCAGTATTTT; CDR3 protein: CASSWTVETPDTQYF
V gene: TRBV7-8; clone size: NA; J gene: TRBJ1-5; D gene: NA; CDR3 DNA: TGTGCCACCAACGGGGGAGGCAATCAGCCCCAGCATTTT; CDR3 protein: CATNGGGNQPQHF
V gene: TRBV23-1; clone size: NA; J gene: TRBJ2-3; D gene: NA; CDR3 DNA: TGCGCCAGCAGTCAATCTGATCAGTCGGGCGCCTCGGACTATACGCAGTATTTT; CDR3 protein: CASSQSDQSGASDYTQYF
V gene: TRBV30; clone size: once; J gene: TRBJ2-7; D gene: TRBD1; CDR3 DNA: TGTGCCTGGAGTGACAGGGGACGACCCTACGAGCAGTACTTC; CDR3 protein: CAWSDRGRPYEQYF
V gene: TRBV19; clone size: NA; J gene: TRBJ1-3; D gene: TRBD1; CDR3 DNA: TGTGCCAGTAGTATAGTGGGGACAGGGACTGGAAACACCATATATTTT; CDR3 protein: CASSIVGTGTGNTIYF
V gene: TRBV4-1; clone size: NA; J gene: TRBJ2-1; D gene: TRBD2; CDR3 DNA: TGCGCCAGCCGAAGGACTAGCGGGGGTTTTTACAATGAGCAGTTCTTC; CDR3 protein: CASRRTSGGFYNEQFF
V gene: TRBV9; clone size: NA; J gene: TRBJ1-5; D gene: TRBD1; CDR3 DNA: TGTGCCAGCAGCGCGACAGGGGGTAATCAGCCCCAGCATTTT; CDR3 protein: CASSATGGNQPQHF
V gene: TRBV28; clone size: NA; J gene: TRBJ1-2; D gene: TRBD1; CDR3 DNA: TGTGCCATCCTTAATGGGGACAGGGGCCCGCTTAACTATGGCTACACCTTC; CDR3 protein: CAILNGDRGPLNYGYTF
V gene: TRBV6-1; clone size: NA; J gene: TRBJ1-2; D gene: NA; CDR3 DNA: TGTGCCAGCAGTCCCATGGCCTCGGGAGGCTACACCTTC; CDR3 protein: CASSPMASGGYTF
V gene: TRBV4-2; clone size: NA; J gene: TRBJ1-5; D gene: NA; CDR3 DNA: TGTGCCAGCAGCTCGACAAATCAGCCCCAGCATTTT; CDR3 protein: CASSSTNQPQHF
V gene: TRBV5-1; clone size: NA; J gene: TRBJ1-5; D gene: NA; CDR3 DNA: TGCGCCAGCAGCCCCGGGAGGGAGGGCAATCAGCCCCAGCATTTT; CDR3 protein: CASSPGREGNQPQHF
V gene: TRBV9; clone size: NA; J gene: TRBJ2-2; D gene: NA; CDR3 DNA: TGTGCCAGCAGCGTAGGGGGCCTGAACACCGGGGAGCTGTTTTTT; CDR3 protein: CASSVGGLNTGELFF
V gene: TRBV9; clone size: once; J gene: TRBJ2-2; D gene: NA; CDR3 DNA: TGTGCCAGCAGGCGAGATACCGGGGAGCTGTTTTTT; CDR3 protein: CASRRDTGELFF
V gene: TRBV4-1; clone size: NA; J gene: TRBJ2-4; D gene: NA; CDR3 DNA: TGCGCCAGCAGCCATGGACTGCTCGCCAAAAACATTCAGTACTTC; CDR3 protein: CASSHGLLAKNIQYF
V gene: TRBV5-1; clone size: NA; J gene: TRBJ2-3; D gene: TRBD2; CDR3 DNA: TGCGCCAGCAGCCGGGAGGGGGGAGATACGCAGTATTTT; CDR3 protein: CASSREGGDTQYF
V gene: TRBV7-9; clone size: NA; J gene: TRBJ1-1; D gene: NA; CDR3 DNA: TGTGCCAGCAGCTTGTTAGCCACTGAAGCTTTCTTT; CDR3 protein: CASSLLATEAFF
V gene: TRBV18; clone size: NA; J gene: TRBJ1-2; D gene: TRBD1; CDR3 DNA: TGTGCCAGCTCACCGGAGACAGGGGGCAACCTTTGGTATGGCTACACCTTC; CDR3 protein: CASSPETGGNLWYGYTF
V gene: TRBV4-1; clone size: NA; J gene: TRBJ1-5; D gene: TRBD1; CDR3 DNA: TGCGCCAGCAGCCACCATCTTGGGGGACAGGGTAGCAATCAGCCCCAGCATTTT; CDR3 protein: CASSHHLGGQGSNQPQHF
V gene: TRBV6-6; clone size: NA; J gene: TRBJ2-6; D gene: NA; CDR3 DNA: TGTGCCAGCTATTTGGGCTCATCTGGGGCCAACGTCCTGACTTTC; CDR3 protein: CASYLGSSGANVLTF
V gene: TRBV27; clone size: NA; J gene: TRBJ1-5; D gene: TRBD1; CDR3 DNA: TGTGCCAGCAGTCCCTACGACAGGGGGTTAGAGCCCCAGCATTTT; CDR3 protein: CASSPYDRGLEPQHF
V gene: TRBV4-2; clone size: NA; J gene: TRBJ2-1; D gene: TRBD1; CDR3 DNA: TGTGCCAGCAGCTCCCGAGCAGGGGGAATGGGTGGTGAGCAGTTCTTC; CDR3 protein: CASSSRAGGMGGEQFF
V gene: TRBV5-4; clone size: NA; J gene: TRBJ2-3; D gene: TRBD2; CDR3 DNA: TGTGCCAGCAGCTTGGGACTAGCCATCACAGATACGCAGTATTTT; CDR3 protein: CASSLGLAITDTQYF
V gene: TRBV28; clone size: NA; J gene: TRBJ2-7; D gene: NA; CDR3 DNA: TGTGCCAGTCGAGGGTACTCCTACGAGCAGTACTTC; CDR3 protein: CASRGYSYEQYF
V gene: TRBV27; clone size: NA; J gene: TRBJ2-3; D gene: TRBD1; CDR3 DNA: TGTGCCAGCAGTCCACGGACAGGGCGCACAGATACGCAGTATTTT; CDR3 protein: CASSPRTGRTDTQYF
V gene: TRBV29-1; clone size: NA; J gene: TRBJ2-2; D gene: TRBD1; CDR3 DNA: TGCAGCGTCCCCGGGACAGGGAACACCGGGGAGCTGTTTTTT; CDR3 protein: CSVPGTGNTGELFF
V gene: TRBV12-5; clone size: NA; J gene: TRBJ1-6; D gene: TRBD1; CDR3 DNA: TGTGCTAGTGGTTTGGTACGGGACAGGCCTGCTGGTCCCCTCCACTTT; CDR3 protein: CASGLVRDRPAGPLHF
V gene: TRBV7-7; clone size: NA; J gene: TRBJ2-5; D gene: TRBD2; CDR3 DNA: TGTGCCAGCTCGGGGGGGGAGACCCAGTACTTC; CDR3 protein: CASSGGETQYF
V gene: TRBV4-2; clone size: NA; J gene: TRBJ2-3; D gene: TRBD2; CDR3 DNA: TGTGCCAGCAGCCTGGAGCGGGGGGGCCTTGGCACAGATACGCAGTATTTT; CDR3 protein: CASSLERGGLGTDTQYF
V gene: TRBV5-1; clone size: NA; J gene: TRBJ1-4; D gene: NA; CDR3 DNA: TGCGCCAGCAGCTCGCTGGGACACTCTAATGAAAAACTGTTTTTT; CDR3 protein: CASSSLGHSNEKLFF
V gene: TRBV18; clone size: NA; J gene: TRBJ2-5; D gene: NA; CDR3 DNA: TGTGCCAGCTCACCTACCGACAGTCCCGAACAAGAGACCCAGTACTTC; CDR3 protein: CASSPTDSPEQETQYF
V gene: TRBV2; clone size: NA; J gene: TRBJ1-1; D gene: TRBD1; CDR3 DNA: TGTGCCAGCAGAGAGAGGAGGACAGGGGGAAGGTACACTGAAGCTTTCTTT; CDR3 protein: CASRERRTGGRYTEAFF
V gene: TRBV4-1; clone size: NA; J gene: TRBJ1-1; D gene: NA; CDR3 DNA: TGCGCCAGCAGCCAAGAGGGCGGGGGCACTGAAGCTTTCTTT; CDR3 protein: CASSQEGGGTEAFF